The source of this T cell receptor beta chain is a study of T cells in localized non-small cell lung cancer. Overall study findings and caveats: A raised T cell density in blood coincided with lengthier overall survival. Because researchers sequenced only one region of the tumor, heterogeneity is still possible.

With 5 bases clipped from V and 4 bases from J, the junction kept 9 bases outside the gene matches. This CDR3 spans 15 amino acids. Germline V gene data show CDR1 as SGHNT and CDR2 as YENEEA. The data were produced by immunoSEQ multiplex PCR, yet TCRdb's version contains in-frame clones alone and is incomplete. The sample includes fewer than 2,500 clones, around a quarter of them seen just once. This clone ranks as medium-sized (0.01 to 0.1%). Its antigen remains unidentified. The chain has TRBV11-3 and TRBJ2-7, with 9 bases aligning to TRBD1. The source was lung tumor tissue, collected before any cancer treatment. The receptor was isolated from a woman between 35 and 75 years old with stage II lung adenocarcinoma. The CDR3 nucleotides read TGTGCCAGCAGCCCAACCGCGGGACAGGGATACGAGCAGTACTTC. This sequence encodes CASSPTAGQGYEQYF. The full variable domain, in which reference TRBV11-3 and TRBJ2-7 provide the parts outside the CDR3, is EAGVVQSPRYKIIEKKQPVAFWCNPISGHNTLYWYLQNLGQGPELLIRYENEEAVDDSQLPKDRFSAERLKGVDSTLKIQPAELGDSAVYLCASSPTAGQGYEQYFGPGTRLTVT.